These 18 T cell receptor beta chains were sequenced from one sample in a study of vaccination and CD4 T cells after COVID-19. The Oncomine TCR Beta short-read assay generated sequence data from the DNA of cultured CD4+ T cells. In TCRdb, the PCR reads were re-called with MiXCR into one record per CDR3 protein. This table has 9,500 to 15,000 distinct CDR3 sequences, around 48% appearing once. As to treatment: roughly 11-day PBMC culture with coronavirus spike peptide pools or control peptides (ViraFEST assay). These receptors lack a known antigen. Source material: CD4+ T cells from blood, cultured in vitro. These TCRs come from a human donor who had recovered from COVID-19.

This CDR3 reads CASSLAPTDTQYF. The CDR3 DNA sequence: TGTGCCAGCAGCTTAGCACCCACAGATACGCAGTATTTT. This rearrangement joins TRBV7-6 to TRBJ2-3; no clear D gene. The V gene lost 0 bases and the J gene lost 2 bases, with 3 bases spanning the gap. This CDR3 is built from 13 residues. CDR1 SGHVS and CDR2 FNYEAQ come from the germline V gene.

The gene calls are TRBV12-3 or TRBV12-4 and TRBJ1-2; D not resolved. Trimming removed 5 bases from V and 0 bases from J, with 4 bases in between. This CDR3 has 12 amino acids. CDR3 coding DNA: TGTGCCAGCAGTAATTCTAACTATGGCTACACCTTC. As protein: CASSNSNYGYTF.

This clonotype has just a few counts. The chain uses TRBV10-3 and TRBJ2-5, with 12 positions matching TRBD2. Germline CDR1 is ENHRY and CDR2 is SYGVKD. The V and J ends lost 2 bases and 4 bases, in that order; junction bases with no gene match: 5. The CDR3 is made up of 16 amino acids. The CDR3: CAISEIPSGGGETQYF. In DNA form, the CDR3 reads TGTGCCATCAGTGAGATCCCTAGCGGGGGGGGAGAGACCCAGTACTTC.

The chain combines TRBV18 with TRBJ2-4, with 8 bases identical to TRBD2. The CDR3 is 17 residues long. V lost 0 bases, J lost 2 bases, and 6 bases stayed unmatched. Per germline, CDR1 KGHSH and CDR2 LQKENI. CDR3 residues: CASSPPLGGRSKNIQYF. The CDR3 DNA follows: TGTGCCAGCTCACCACCGCTGGGCGGGAGGTCCAAAAACATTCAGTACTTC.

By share, this clonotype counts as large (0.1 to 1%). The chain joins TRBV10-1 to TRBJ2-3; D uncertain. CDR1 is WNHNN, CDR2 SYGVQD, per germline (reference sequence). V lost 4 bases to trimming and J lost 1 base, with 6 bases between them. The CDR3 totals 13 residues. The CDR3 loop is CASSAYGTDTQYF. The CDR3 DNA reads as TGCGCCAGCAGTGCGTACGGCACAGATACGCAGTATTTT.

The rearrangement joins TRBV6-1 to TRBJ2-3; tentatively, D is TRBD2 (6 bases). Germline loops: CDR1 MNHNS, CDR2 SASEGT. The V gene lost 6 bases and the J gene lost 0 bases, with 25 bases spanning the gap. This CDR3 has 19 residues. For the CDR3, the DNA is TGTGCCAGCAGAACCGCGCTAGCGAGAAAGGATTCTAGCACAGATACGCAGTATTTT. Protein: CASRTALARKDSSTDTQYF.

V usage is TRBV5-4 and J usage is TRBJ1-1, with D possibly TRBD1 on 5 matching bases. This CDR3 is built from 13 residues. The germline V gene encodes CDR1 SGHNT and CDR2 YYREEE (reference sequence). V lost 5 bases, J lost 3 bases, and 11 bases lay in between. CDR3 protein: CASRGGVDTEAFF. CDR3 DNA: TGTGCCAGCAGGGGGGGAGTAGACACTGAAGCTTTCTTT.

The J gene is TRBJ2-1, the V gene TRBV5-1; 7 bases agree with TRBD2. V lost 4 bases to trimming and J lost 15 bases; unmatched junction nucleotides: 13. From germline, CDR1 is SGHRS and CDR2 YFSETQ. There are 13 residues in the CDR3. CDR3 nucleotide sequence: TGCGCCAGCAGCGAAGCGGGGAGGGAGAGCGGGTTCTTC. Encoded protein: CASSEAGRESGFF.

The V and J genes are TRBV6-1 and TRBJ2-1, with a weak D call TRBD2 (6 bases). Trimming cost V 2 bases and J 12 bases, with 14 bases left between them. CDR3 length: 13 residues. Germline loops: CDR1 MNHNS, CDR2 SASEGT. This CDR3 is CASSERGRWTQFF. In nucleotides, the CDR3 is TGTGCCAGCAGTGAACGGGGGAGATGGACGCAGTTCTTC.

This clonotype was counted only a few times. This sequence joins TRBV12-3 or TRBV12-4 and TRBJ2-3; 11 positions agree with TRBD2. Losses at the gene ends were 6 bases for V and 4 bases for J; bases not matched to a gene: 6. The CDR3 runs to 15 residues. In DNA, the CDR3 is TGTGCCAGCAGCCGTCCGGGACTAGCGGCAGATACGCAGTATTTT. Encoded protein: CASSRPGLAADTQYF.

In this sample, this clonotype turned up a few times. CDR3 nucleotides: TGTGCCACCAGTGATCCGGGACAGGGAGACTACGAGCAGTACTTC. Translated: CATSDPGQGDYEQYF. The chain combines TRBV24-1 with TRBJ2-7; 9 bases match TRBD1. The length of the CDR3 is 15 residues. The V segment lost 3 bases and the J segment 3 bases; nucleotides outside the gene matches: 5. In germline, CDR1 is KGHDR, CDR2 SFDVKD.

V usage is TRBV18 and J usage is TRBJ2-7; 8 nucleotides agree with TRBD2. Germline CDR1 KGHSH, CDR2 LQKENI. V gave up 0 bases and J gave up 6 bases; unmatched junction bases: 10. The CDR3 length is 16 residues. CDR3 region: CASSPPVVAGLREQYF. CDR3 DNA: TGTGCCAGCTCACCACCGGTAGTAGCGGGGCTCCGCGAGCAGTACTTC.

J is TRBJ2-5 and V is TRBV20-1, with D possibly matching TRBD2 (5 bases). V dropped 1 base and J dropped 7 bases, with 10 bases sitting between them. Looked up from germline, CDR1 is DFQATT and CDR2 is SNEGSKA (reference sequence). This CDR3 has 12 amino acids. CDR3 amino acids: CSARVQAGTQYF. In DNA form, the CDR3 reads TGCAGTGCTAGAGTTCAGGCGGGGACCCAGTACTTC.

The V and J genes are TRBV28 and TRBJ1-1; TRBD1 is a possible D gene (5 bases). Trimming left V 10 bases short and J 0 bases short, with 18 bases between. Germline lookup yields CDR1 MDHEN and CDR2 SYDVKM. This CDR3 contains 15 residues. CDR3 in amino acids: CATLTGGGVNTEAFF. The CDR3 bases are TGTGCCACCCTGACCGGTGGAGGGGTGAACACTGAAGCTTTCTTT.

This chain connects TRBV25-1 to TRBJ1-2; tentative D call: TRBD1 (6 bases). This CDR3 region has 13 residues. Germline assignment: CDR1 MGHDK and CDR2 SYGVNS. V was cut by 3 bases and J by 4 bases, with 9 bases left in between. The chain's CDR3 is CASSELGAYGYTF. CDR3 in DNA: TGTGCCAGCAGTGAGTTGGGGGCCTATGGCTACACCTTC.

The chain joins TRBV7-8 to TRBJ2-1; D is ambiguous. The CDR3 is 15 amino acids. CDR1 and CDR2 from the germline V gene are SGHVS and FQNEAQ. The V and J ends lost 5 bases and 7 bases respectively, with 18 bases between them. The DNA of the CDR3 is TGTGCCAGCAGCCGGGTTATAGGTGGAGAGAATGAGCAGTTCTTC. This sequence encodes CASSRVIGGENEQFF. Together with reference TRBV7-8 and TRBJ2-1, the CDR3 gives the full variable domain: GAGVSQSPRYKVAKRGQDVALRCDPISGHVSLFWYQQALGQGPEFLTYFQNEAQLDKSGLPSDRFFAERPEGSVSTLKIQRTQQEDSAVYLCASSRVIGGENEQFFGPGTRLTVL.

CDR3 nucleotide sequence: TGTGCCAGCAGCTTAAAGGACGAGCAGTACTTC. Translating it yields CASSLKDEQYF. The chain carries TRBV7-9 and TRBJ2-7; D not resolved. The CDR3 contains 11 residues. Per the germline V gene, CDR1 is SEHNR and CDR2 is FQNEAQ (reference sequence). Trimming left V 2 bases short and J 5 bases short, with 4 bases between.

The rearrangement uses TRBV6-5 and TRBJ2-6; 9 bases match TRBD2. The CDR3 covers 15 residues. Trimming at V came to 4 bases and at J to 3 bases, leaving 1 base not matched to a gene. Looked up from germline, CDR1 is MNHEY and CDR2 is SVGAGI. CDR3 residues: CASSSAGGGANVLTF. The CDR3 nucleotides are TGTGCCAGCAGTTCAGCGGGGGGTGGGGCCAACGTCCTGACTTTC.